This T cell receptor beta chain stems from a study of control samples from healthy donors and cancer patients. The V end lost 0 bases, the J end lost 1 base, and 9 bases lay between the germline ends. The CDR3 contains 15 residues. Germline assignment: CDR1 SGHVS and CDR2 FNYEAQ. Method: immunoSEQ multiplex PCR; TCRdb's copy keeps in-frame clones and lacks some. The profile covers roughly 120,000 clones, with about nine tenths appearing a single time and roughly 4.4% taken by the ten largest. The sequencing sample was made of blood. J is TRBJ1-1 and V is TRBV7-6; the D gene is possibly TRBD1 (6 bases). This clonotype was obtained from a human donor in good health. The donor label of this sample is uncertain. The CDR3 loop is CASSLAPGANTEAFF. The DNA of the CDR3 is TGTGCCAGCAGCTTAGCGCCAGGGGCGAACACTGAAGCTTTCTTT.